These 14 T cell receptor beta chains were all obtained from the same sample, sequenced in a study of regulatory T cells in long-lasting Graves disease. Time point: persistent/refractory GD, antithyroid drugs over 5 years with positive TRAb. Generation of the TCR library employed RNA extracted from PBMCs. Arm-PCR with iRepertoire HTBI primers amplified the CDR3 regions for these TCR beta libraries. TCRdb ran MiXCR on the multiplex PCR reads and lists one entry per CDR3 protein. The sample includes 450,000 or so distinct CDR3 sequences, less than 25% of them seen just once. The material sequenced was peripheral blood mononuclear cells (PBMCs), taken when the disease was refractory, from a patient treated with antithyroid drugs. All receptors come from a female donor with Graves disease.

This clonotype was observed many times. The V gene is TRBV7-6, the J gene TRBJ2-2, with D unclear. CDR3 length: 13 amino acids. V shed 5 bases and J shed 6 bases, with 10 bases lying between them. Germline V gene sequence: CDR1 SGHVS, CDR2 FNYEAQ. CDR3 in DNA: TGTGCCAGCAGCACCCTCACCTCCGGGGAGCTGTTTTTT. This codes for CASSTLTSGELFF.

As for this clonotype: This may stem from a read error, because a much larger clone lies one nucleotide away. CDR3 protein: CASRGGDRDTEAFF. CDR3 coding DNA: TGTGCCAGCAGAGGCGGGGATCGGGACACTGAAGCTTTCTTT. This chain joins TRBV12-3 or TRBV12-4 and TRBJ1-1; D gene ambiguous. The ends were cut back, 6 bases at V and 3 bases at J, with 14 bases in the middle. This CDR3 has 14 residues.

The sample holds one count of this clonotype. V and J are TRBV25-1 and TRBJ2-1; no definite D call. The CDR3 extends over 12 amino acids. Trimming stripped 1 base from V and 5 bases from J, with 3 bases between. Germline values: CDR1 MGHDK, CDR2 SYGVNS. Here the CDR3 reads CASSEFDNEQFF. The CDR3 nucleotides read TGTGCCAGCAGTGAATTCGACAATGAGCAGTTCTTC. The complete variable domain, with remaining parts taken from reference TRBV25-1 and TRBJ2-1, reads EADIYQTPRYLVIGTGKKITLECSQTMGHDKMYWYQQDPGMELHLIHYSYGVNSTEKGDLSSESTVSRIRTEHFPLTLESARPSHTSQYLCASSEFDNEQFFGPGTRLTVL.

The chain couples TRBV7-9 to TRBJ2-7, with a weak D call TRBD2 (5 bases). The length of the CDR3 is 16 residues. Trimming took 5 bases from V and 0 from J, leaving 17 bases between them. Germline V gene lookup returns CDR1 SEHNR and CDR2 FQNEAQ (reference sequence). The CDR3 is CASSPPTGISSYEQYF. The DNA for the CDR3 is TGTGCCAGCAGCCCGCCCACCGGGATAAGCTCCTACGAGCAGTACTTC.

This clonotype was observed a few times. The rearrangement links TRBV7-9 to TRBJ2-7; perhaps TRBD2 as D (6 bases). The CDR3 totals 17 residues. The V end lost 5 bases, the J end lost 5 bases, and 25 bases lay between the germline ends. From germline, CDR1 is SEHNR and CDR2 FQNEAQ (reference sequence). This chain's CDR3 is CASSDDSPGLARDEQYF. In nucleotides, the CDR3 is TGTGCCAGCAGCGACGACTCACCGGGACTGGCCCGAGACGAGCAGTACTTC.

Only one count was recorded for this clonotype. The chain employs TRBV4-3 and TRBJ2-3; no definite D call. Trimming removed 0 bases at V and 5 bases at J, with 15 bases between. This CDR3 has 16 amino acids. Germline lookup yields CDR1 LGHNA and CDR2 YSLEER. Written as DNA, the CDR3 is TGCGCCAGCAGCCAAGATAGTAGGGCGGTCGGAGATACGCAGTATTTT. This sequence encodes CASSQDSRAVGDTQYF.

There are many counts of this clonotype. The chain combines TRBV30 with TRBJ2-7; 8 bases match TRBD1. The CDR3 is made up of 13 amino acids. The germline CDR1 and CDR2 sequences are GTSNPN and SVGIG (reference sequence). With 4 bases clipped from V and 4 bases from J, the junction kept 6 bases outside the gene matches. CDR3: CAWTRTGLYEQYF. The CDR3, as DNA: TGTGCCTGGACTAGGACAGGGTTGTACGAGCAGTACTTC.

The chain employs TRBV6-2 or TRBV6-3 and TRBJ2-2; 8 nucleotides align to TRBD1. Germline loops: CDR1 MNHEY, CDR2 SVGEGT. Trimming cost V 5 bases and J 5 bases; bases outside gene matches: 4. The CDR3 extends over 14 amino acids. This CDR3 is CASSEGQATGELFF. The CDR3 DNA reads TGTGCCAGCAGTGAGGGACAGGCAACCGGGGAGCTGTTTTTT.

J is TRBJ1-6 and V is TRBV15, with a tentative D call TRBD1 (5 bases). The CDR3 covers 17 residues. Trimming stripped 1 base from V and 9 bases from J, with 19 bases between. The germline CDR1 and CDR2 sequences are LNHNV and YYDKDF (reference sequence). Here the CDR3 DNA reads TGTGCCACCAGCAGAGTCCGCGGCGCGGGACGAGGTTCACCCCTCCACTTT. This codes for CATSRVRGAGRGSPLHF. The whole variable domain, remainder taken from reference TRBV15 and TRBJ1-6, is DAMVIQNPRYQVTQFGKPVTLSCSQTLNHNVMYWYQQKSSQAPKLLFHYYDKDFNNEADTPDNFQSRRPNTSFCFLDIRSPGLGDTAMYLCATSRVRGAGRGSPLHFGNGTRLTVT.

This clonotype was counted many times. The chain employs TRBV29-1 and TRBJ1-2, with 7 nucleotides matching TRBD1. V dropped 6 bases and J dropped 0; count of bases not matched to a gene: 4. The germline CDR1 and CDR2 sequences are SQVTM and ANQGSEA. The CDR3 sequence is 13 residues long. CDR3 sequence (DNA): TGCAGCGTCCCCGGGACAGCTAACTATGGCTACACCTTC. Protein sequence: CSVPGTANYGYTF.

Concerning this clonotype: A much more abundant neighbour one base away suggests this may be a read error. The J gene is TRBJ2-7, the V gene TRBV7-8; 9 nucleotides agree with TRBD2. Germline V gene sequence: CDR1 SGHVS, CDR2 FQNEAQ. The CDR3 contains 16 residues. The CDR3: CVSSADIAGAGDEQYF. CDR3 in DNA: TGTGTCAGCAGCGCAGACATAGCGGGAGCGGGGGACGAGCAGTACTTC.

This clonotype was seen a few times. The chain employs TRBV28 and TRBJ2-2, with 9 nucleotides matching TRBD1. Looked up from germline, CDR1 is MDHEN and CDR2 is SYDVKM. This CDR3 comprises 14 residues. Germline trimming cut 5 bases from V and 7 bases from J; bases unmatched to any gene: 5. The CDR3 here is CASSRQGDIGELFF. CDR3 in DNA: TGTGCCAGCAGTCGACAGGGGGATATCGGGGAGCTGTTTTTT.

CDR3 in DNA: TGTGCCAGCACCTCCCTTGGCCTAGCGGGAGAGGGTGAGCAGTTCTTC. Protein sequence: CASTSLGLAGEGEQFF. The rearrangement uses TRBV6-1 and TRBJ2-1; 10 bases map to TRBD2. Germline V gene lookup returns CDR1 MNHNS and CDR2 SASEGT. The length of the CDR3 is 16 residues. Unmatched junction bases numbered 15, after V lost 7 bases and J lost 9 bases.

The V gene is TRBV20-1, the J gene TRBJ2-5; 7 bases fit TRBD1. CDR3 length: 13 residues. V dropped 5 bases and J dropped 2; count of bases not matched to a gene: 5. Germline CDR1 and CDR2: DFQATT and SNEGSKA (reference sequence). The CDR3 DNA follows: TGCAGTGCTTACAGGGGAAGTCAAGAGACCCAGTACTTC. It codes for CSAYRGSQETQYF.